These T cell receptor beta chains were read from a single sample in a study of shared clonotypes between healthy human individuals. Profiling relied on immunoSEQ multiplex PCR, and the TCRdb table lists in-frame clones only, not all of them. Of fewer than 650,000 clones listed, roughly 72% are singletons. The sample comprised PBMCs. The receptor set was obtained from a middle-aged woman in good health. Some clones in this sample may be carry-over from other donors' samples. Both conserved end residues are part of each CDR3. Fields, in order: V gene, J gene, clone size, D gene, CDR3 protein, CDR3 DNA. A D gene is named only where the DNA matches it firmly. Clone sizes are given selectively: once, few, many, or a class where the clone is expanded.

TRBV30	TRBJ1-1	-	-	CAWSGNPSTEAFF	TGTGCCTGGAGTGGAAACCCGAGCACTGAAGCTTTCTTT
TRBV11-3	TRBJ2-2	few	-	CASSPPPGIGTGELFF	TGTGCCAGCAGCCCCCCCCCAGGAATCGGCACCGGGGAGCTGTTTTTT
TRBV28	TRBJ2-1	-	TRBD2	CASNEGLAGNEQFF	TGTGCCAGCAATGAGGGACTAGCGGGCAATGAGCAGTTCTTC
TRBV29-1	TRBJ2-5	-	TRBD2	CSVEPTAGGEETQYF	TGCAGCGTTGAACCTACGGCGGGAGGGGAGGAGACCCAGTACTTC
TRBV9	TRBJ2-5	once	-	CASSVDGSSVETQYF	TGTGCCAGCAGCGTAGACGGGAGTTCAGTCGAGACCCAGTACTTC
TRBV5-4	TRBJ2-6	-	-	CASSQGQTNVLTF	TGTGCCAGCAGCCAGGGACAAACCAACGTCCTGACTTTC
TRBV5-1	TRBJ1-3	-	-	CASSVGTAGNTIYF	TGCGCCAGCAGCGTCGGGACTGCCGGAAACACCATATATTTT
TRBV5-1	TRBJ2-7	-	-	CASTGTPSSYEQYF	TGCGCCAGCACCGGGACGCCCAGCTCCTACGAGCAGTACTTC
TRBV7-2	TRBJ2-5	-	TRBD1	CATVGGRGLWETQYF	TGTGCCACTGTGGGGGGCAGGGGGCTGTGGGAGACCCAGTACTTC
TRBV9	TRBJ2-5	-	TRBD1	CASSVGTGGLETQYF	TGTGCCAGCAGCGTAGGGACAGGGGGCCTGGAGACCCAGTACTTC
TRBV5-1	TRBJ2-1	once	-	CASSLANEQFF	TGCGCCAGCAGCTTGGCCAATGAGCAGTTCTTC
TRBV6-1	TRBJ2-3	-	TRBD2	CASSEIPGGSTDTQYF	TGTGCCAGCAGTGAAATTCCGGGAGGGAGCACAGATACGCAGTACTTT
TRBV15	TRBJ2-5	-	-	CATSTYQETQYF	TGTGCCACCAGCACATACCAAGAGACCCAGTACTTC
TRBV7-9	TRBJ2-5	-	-	CASSLSVEQYF	TGTGCCAGCAGCTTATCCGTTGAGCAGTACTTC
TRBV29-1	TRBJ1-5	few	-	CSVEDKHGEGPQHF	TGCAGCGTTGAAGATAAGCACGGGGAGGGACCCCAGCATTTT
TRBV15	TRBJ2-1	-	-	CATSRDRGLSLYNEQFF	TGTGCCACCAGCAGAGATCGTGGGCTATCTCTTTACAATGAGCAGTTCTTC
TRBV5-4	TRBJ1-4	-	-	CASSPSEGHNEKLFF	TGTGCCAGCAGCCCCTCAGAAGGGCATAATGAAAAACTGTTTTTT
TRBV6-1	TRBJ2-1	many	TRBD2	CASSEKTSGSDEQFF	TGTGCCAGCAGTGAAAAGACTAGCGGGAGTGATGAGCAGTTCTTC
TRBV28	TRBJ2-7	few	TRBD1	CASSSGGTGKNEQYF	TGTGCCAGCAGTTCCGGGGGGACAGGGAAGAACGAGCAGTACTTC
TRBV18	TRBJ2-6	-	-	CASSPPSGANVLTF	TGTGCCAGCTCACCACCATCTGGGGCCAACGTCCTGACTTTC
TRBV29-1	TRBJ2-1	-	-	CSAIGSKGGNEQFF	TGCAGCGCAATCGGGAGCAAAGGGGGCAATGAGCAGTTCTTC
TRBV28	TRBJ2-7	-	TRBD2	CASKAGGFYEQYF	TGTGCCAGTAAGGCGGGAGGTTTCTACGAGCAGTACTTC
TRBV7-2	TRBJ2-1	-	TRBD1	CASSLRIPGQGSYNEQFF	TGTGCCAGCAGCTTGCGTATACCGGGACAGGGATCCTACAATGAGCAGTTCTTC
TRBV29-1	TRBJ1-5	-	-	CSVSGGRDQPQHF	TGCAGCGTGAGCGGGGGGCGCGATCAGCCCCAGCATTTT
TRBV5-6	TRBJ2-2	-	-	CATQQGPNTGELFF	TGTGCCACCCAACAGGGACCGAACACCGGGGAGCTGTTTTTT
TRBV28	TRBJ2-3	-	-	CASSIQGLRDTQYF	TGTGCCAGCAGTATCCAAGGACTGCGAGATACGCAGTATTTT
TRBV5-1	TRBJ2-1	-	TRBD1	CASHQGADNEQFF	TGCGCCAGCCATCAGGGGGCAGACAATGAGCAGTTCTTC
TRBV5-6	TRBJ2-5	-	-	CASRGAGIKETQYF	TGTGCCAGCAGGGGGGCCGGGATCAAAGAGACCCAGTACTTC
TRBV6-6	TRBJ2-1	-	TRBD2	CASSWTSGRENEQFF	TGTGCCAGCAGTTGGACTAGCGGGAGGGAGAATGAGCAGTTCTTC
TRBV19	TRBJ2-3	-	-	CASSILRGGTDTQYF	TGTGCCAGTAGTATCCTCAGGGGGGGCACAGATACGCAGTATTTT
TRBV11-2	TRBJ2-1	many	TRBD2	CASSLDRASGNEQFF	TGTGCCAGCAGCTTAGATCGGGCTAGCGGCAATGAGCAGTTCTTC
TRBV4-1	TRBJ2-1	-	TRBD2	CASGPRLANSYNEQFF	TGCGCCAGCGGCCCCCGACTAGCGAACTCCTACAATGAGCAGTTCTTC